This T cell receptor (beta chain) came from a study of OX40 agonist ivuxolimab in advanced cancers. Study as a whole: Those treated in dose escalation had hepatocellular carcinoma, melanoma, renal cell cancer or head and neck cancer.

Germline V gene sequence: CDR1 SGHNT, CDR2 YYREEE (reference sequence). V was shortened by 4 bases and J by 2 bases, with 12 bases between the two germline ends. CDR3 length: 14 amino acids. Turning to this clone: Its antigen is still unknown.

Sequencing was performed with immunoSEQ multiplex PCR; in TCRdb, only in-frame clones are kept and a portion is missing. The sample shows fewer than 60,000 clones, around 82% of them seen only once. Findings of the study overall: More expanded clones were found, on average, in CD8+ than in CD4+ T cells. Dose levels from 0.1 to 3.0 mg/kg saw CD4+ and CD8+ blood T cells expand clonally by week 6.

This sequence joins TRBV5-4 and TRBJ1-2; D unresolved. This TCR came from an adult with an advanced solid tumor such as melanoma, head and neck, liver or kidney cancer. The specimen comprised CD4+ or CD8+ T cells sorted from blood, sampled in a trial of the OX40 agonist ivuxolimab. CDR3 sequence: CASSRDIANYGYTF. The CDR3 region has the DNA TGTGCCAGCAGCAGAGACATCGCAAACTATGGCTACACCTTC.